The rows below give T cell receptor beta chains drawn from one sample of a study of Ad26.COV2.S vaccination and SARS-CoV-2 variants. The method was immunoSEQ multiplex PCR; TCRdb's version includes in-frame clones alone and lacks a portion of them. The data contain hundreds of thousands of clones, over 80% of them singletons. The material sequenced was peripheral blood, taken in a trial of Ad26.COV2.S vaccine versus placebo. The receptors were sampled from a person aged 18 to 59 who received the Ad26.COV2.S COVID-19 vaccine or a placebo. The CDR3 runs from the conserved cysteine through the conserved F or W. The D gene is left open where the match is weak. Clone size is stated in some rows and not others, as once, few, many or a class when expanded.

CDR3nt,CDR3aa,v_gene,j_gene,abundance,d_gene
TGTGCCAGCAGCCCCGGACGGGTTAGCACAGATACGCAGTATTTT,CASSPGRVSTDTQYF,TRBV7-2,TRBJ2-3,-,-
TGTGCCAGCAGCTTAGCCCCGGGGGGCATGAACACTGAAGCTTTCTTT,CASSLAPGGMNTEAFF,TRBV7-9,TRBJ1-1,-,-
TGTGCCAGCAGCGTAGCTACTCTGGGGGGCACCGGGGAGCTGTTTTTT,CASSVATLGGTGELFF,TRBV9,TRBJ2-2,-,-
TGCGCCAGCGGCCTCAGACAGGCAAGTCAGCCCCAGCATTTT,CASGLRQASQPQHF,TRBV10-2,TRBJ1-5,-,-
TGTGCCAGCAGTGCGAGCTCCTATAATTCACCCCTCCACTTT,CASSASSYNSPLHF,TRBV6-6,TRBJ1-6,-,-
TGTGCCAGCAGCTTACTTGTTCCGGGGCCGGTCTACAATGAGCAGTTCTTC,CASSLLVPGPVYNEQFF,TRBV7-8,TRBJ2-1,-,-
TGTGCCATCACCACCCTAGCGGACCAAGAGACCCAGTACTTC,CAITTLADQETQYF,TRBV2,TRBJ2-5,-,TRBD2
TGCGCCAGCAGCCAAGTGATTCTGTGGGAGAGTAAGAACACTGAAGCTTTCTTT,CASSQVILWESKNTEAFF,TRBV4-3,TRBJ1-1,-,-
TGTGCCTGGACTTCGGGAGGCAATCAGCCCCAGCATTTT,CAWTSGGNQPQHF,TRBV30,TRBJ1-5,-,-
TGTGCCAGCAGCCCAAGGGACAGTTCTGGAAACACCATATATTTT,CASSPRDSSGNTIYF,TRBV7-2,TRBJ1-3,-,TRBD1
TGTGCCAGCAGCTCCCGAACAGGGGGCAAAGGCTATGGGACAGATACGCAGTATTTT,CASSSRTGGKGYGTDTQYF,TRBV28,TRBJ2-3,-,TRBD1
TGTGCCAGTAGTACACTGGGGACAGGGGGCTTGGGTACGCAGTATTTT,CASSTLGTGGLGTQYF,TRBV19,TRBJ2-3,-,TRBD1
TGTGCCAGCAGTCCCTTTTCGGACAGTAATTCACCCCTCCACTTT,CASSPFSDSNSPLHF,TRBV6-5,TRBJ1-6,-,-
TGCGCCAGCAGCTTGGTGTCGGGGTCGACGTACGAGCAGTACTTC,CASSLVSGSTYEQYF,TRBV5-1,TRBJ2-7,-,-
TGTGCCAGCAGCCCAGGGCCCCGGGGGGACACCTACGAGCAGTACTTC,CASSPGPRGDTYEQYF,TRBV3-1/TRBV3-2,TRBJ2-7,-,-
TGTGCCAGCAGCGTAGTTTGGCAGGGAGGCACTGAAGCTTTCTTT,CASSVVWQGGTEAFF,TRBV7-2,TRBJ1-1,-,-
TGTGCCAGCAGCTTAGATGGGGACAGGGGGTTGCCCCTCCACTTT,CASSLDGDRGLPLHF,TRBV7-2,TRBJ1-6,-,TRBD1
TGTGCCAGCAGGGCCCAGGGCCTTAGTTTTTATAGCAATCAGCCCCAGCATTTT,CASRAQGLSFYSNQPQHF,TRBV27,TRBJ1-5,-,-
TGTGCCAGCAGCGCAGGGACGGTCGGAACCGGGGAGCTGTTTTTT,CASSAGTVGTGELFF,TRBV9,TRBJ2-2,-,-
TGTGCCAGCAGTGGTTGGGAACGGCTGGGGTACGAGCAGTACTTC,CASSGWERLGYEQYF,TRBV5-8,TRBJ2-7,-,-
TGTGCCAGCTCACAGGGGACAGGGGGACAGTCCCAGCATTTT,CASSQGTGGQSQHF,TRBV18,TRBJ1-5,-,TRBD1
TGTGCCAGCAGCTTAGCTTACAGGGAATACGAGCAGTACTTC,CASSLAYREYEQYF,TRBV7-8,TRBJ2-7,-,-
TGTGCCAGCACGAGGGGACACAAGAACACTGAAGCTTTCTTT,CASTRGHKNTEAFF,TRBV6-5,TRBJ1-1,once,-
TGTGCCAGCAGCGGGGGGACAGCTTTCTACGAGCAGTACTTC,CASSGGTAFYEQYF,TRBV27,TRBJ2-7,-,-
TGCGCCAGCAGCCAAGGCCAGGGGCAATACGAGCAGTACTTC,CASSQGQGQYEQYF,TRBV4-3,TRBJ2-7,-,-
TGTGCCAGCAGCGCCGCCTGGGGCAATCAGCCCCAGCATTTT,CASSAAWGNQPQHF,TRBV9,TRBJ1-5,-,-
TGTGCCAGCAGCCCTGGGAATCCCTACGAGCAGTACTTC,CASSPGNPYEQYF,TRBV5-4,TRBJ2-7,-,-
TGTGCCATCACTGGTGACAGGGCGAACACAGATACGCAGTATTTT,CAITGDRANTDTQYF,TRBV10-3,TRBJ2-3,-,TRBD1
TGTGCCAGCAGCCCCCTCACCGGTTTGCGGGGGGGCCTTTACAATGAGCAGTTCTTC,CASSPLTGLRGGLYNEQFF,TRBV7-9,TRBJ2-1,-,TRBD2
TGTGCCAGCAGCCCCCCAGGGGGGGCCGGGGAGCAGTACTTC,CASSPPGGAGEQYF,TRBV11-2,TRBJ2-7,few,-
TGTGCCAGCAGCTTAGATACGCAGTATTTT,CASSLDTQYF,TRBV11-2,TRBJ2-3,-,-
TGTGCCAGCAGCCAGTGGGCCACAGCTAACTATGGCTACACCTTC,CASSQWATANYGYTF,TRBV3-1/TRBV3-2,TRBJ1-2,once,-
TGTGCCAGCAGCTTAGGTCCCGGGGACGAGCAGTACTTC,CASSLGPGDEQYF,TRBV7-2,TRBJ2-7,-,-
TGTGCCAGCAGGAGGGAGACCCAGTACTTC,CASRRETQYF,TRBV25-1,TRBJ2-5,-,-
TGTGCCAGCAGTTTACTAGCGGGGGGATATCACGAGCCAAGAGAGACCCAGTACTTC,CASSLLAGGYHEPRETQYF,TRBV28,TRBJ2-5,-,TRBD2
TGTGCCAGTAGTATGACAGGGTATGGAGCCACTGAAGCTTTCTTT,CASSMTGYGATEAFF,TRBV19,TRBJ1-1,-,TRBD1
TGTGCCAGCTCACCACTGTTCCCCAGAATGACAACAAGGCTTTTCACTGAAGCTTTCTTT,CASSPLFPRMTTRLFTEAFF,TRBV18,TRBJ1-1,-,-
TGTGCCAGCAGCAAGACCGGGACAGGGGAAGACGAGCAGTACTTC,CASSKTGTGEDEQYF,TRBV7-9,TRBJ2-7,-,TRBD1
TGTGCCAGCAGCCCAATCCGAGGGCAGGGGCCGGGCAGCAATCAGCCCCAGCATTTT,CASSPIRGQGPGSNQPQHF,TRBV7-8,TRBJ1-5,-,-
TGTGCCATCAGTGAGGATAGCGAAGCTTTCTTT,CAISEDSEAFF,TRBV10-3,TRBJ1-1,-,-
TGTGCCAGCAGCGTAGACAGTCCCTACGAGCAGTACTTC,CASSVDSPYEQYF,TRBV9,TRBJ2-7,-,-
TGTGCCAGCCCGGGACTAGCGGGGCCAAACACCGGGGAGCTGTTTTTT,CASPGLAGPNTGELFF,TRBV6-4,TRBJ2-2,-,TRBD2
TGTGCCAGCAGTCTCACGCCGGGACAGGGGGCCGGCGAGCAGTACTTC,CASSLTPGQGAGEQYF,TRBV27,TRBJ2-7,-,TRBD1
TGTGCCTGGAGTGTACCAGGGGCGCCTTACAATGAGCAGTTCTTC,CAWSVPGAPYNEQFF,TRBV30,TRBJ2-1,-,-
TGCGCCAGCAGCCTCCTTGGAGGACAGGCGGGCAACACTGAAGCTTTCTTT,CASSLLGGQAGNTEAFF,TRBV5-1,TRBJ1-1,-,TRBD1
TGTGCCAGCAGCGCCGCTTGGGATGAAAAACTGTTTTTT,CASSAAWDEKLFF,TRBV7-8,TRBJ1-4,few,-
TGTGCCAGCAGTGATCCTGGCAGGGCTTCACCCCTCCACTTT,CASSDPGRASPLHF,TRBV25-1,TRBJ1-6,-,-
TGCAGCGTTGAAACCGTAAGGGGAGCTTTCTTT,CSVETVRGAFF,TRBV29-1,TRBJ1-1,-,-
TGTGCCAGCAGCCAGTGGGGTCTAGCGACCGGGGAGCTGTTTTTT,CASSQWGLATGELFF,TRBV5-6,TRBJ2-2,-,-
TGTGCCCCACCAGGGAAGTACTTC,CAPPGKYF,TRBV14,TRBJ2-5,-,-
TGTGCCAGCAGCCTGGAACAGATGAACACTGAAGCTTTCTTT,CASSLEQMNTEAFF,TRBV6-6,TRBJ1-1,-,-
TGTGCCACCAGTGACCAGAACGGGGCCAACGTCCTGACTTTC,CATSDQNGANVLTF,TRBV24-1,TRBJ2-6,-,-